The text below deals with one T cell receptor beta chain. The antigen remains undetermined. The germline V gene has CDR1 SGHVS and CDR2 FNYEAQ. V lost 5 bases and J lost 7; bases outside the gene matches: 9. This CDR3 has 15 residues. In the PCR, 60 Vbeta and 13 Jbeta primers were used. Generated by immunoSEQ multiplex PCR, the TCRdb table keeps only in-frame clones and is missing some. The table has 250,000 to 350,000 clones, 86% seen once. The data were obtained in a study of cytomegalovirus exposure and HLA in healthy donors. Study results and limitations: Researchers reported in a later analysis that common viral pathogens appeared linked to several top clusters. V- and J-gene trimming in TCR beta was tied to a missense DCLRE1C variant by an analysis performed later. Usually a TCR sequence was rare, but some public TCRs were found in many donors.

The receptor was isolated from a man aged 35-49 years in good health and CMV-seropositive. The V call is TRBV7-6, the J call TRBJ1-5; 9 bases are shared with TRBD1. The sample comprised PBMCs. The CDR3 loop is CASSPGTGLTQPQHF. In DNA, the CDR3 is TGTGCCAGCAGCCCGGGGACAGGGCTTACGCAGCCCCAGCATTTT.